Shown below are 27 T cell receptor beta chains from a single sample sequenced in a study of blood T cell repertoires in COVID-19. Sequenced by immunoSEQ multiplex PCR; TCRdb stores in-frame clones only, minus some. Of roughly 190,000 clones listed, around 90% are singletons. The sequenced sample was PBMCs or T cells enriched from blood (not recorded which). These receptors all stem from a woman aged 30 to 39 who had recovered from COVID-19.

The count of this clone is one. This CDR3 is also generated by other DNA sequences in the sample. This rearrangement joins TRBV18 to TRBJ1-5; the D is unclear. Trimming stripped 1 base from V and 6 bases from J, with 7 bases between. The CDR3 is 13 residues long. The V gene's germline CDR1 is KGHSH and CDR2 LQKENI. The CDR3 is CASSPLEGQPQHF. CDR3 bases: TGTGCCAGCTCACCACTTGAGGGTCAGCCCCAGCATTTT.

The CDR3 sequence: CASSSTGQTQETQYF. CDR3 DNA sequence: TGTGCCAGCAGTTCTACGGGACAGACCCAAGAGACCCAGTACTTC. The chain links TRBV7-9 to TRBJ2-5; TRBD1 matches 7 bases. V was clipped by 6 bases and J by 1 base; unmatched bases: 8. The CDR3 has 15 amino acids. The germline V gene encodes CDR1 SEHNR and CDR2 FQNEAQ (reference sequence).

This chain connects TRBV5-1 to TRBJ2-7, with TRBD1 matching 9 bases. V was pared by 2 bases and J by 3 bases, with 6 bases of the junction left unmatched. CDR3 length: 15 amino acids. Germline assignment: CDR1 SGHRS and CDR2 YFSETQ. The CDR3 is CASSLTGQGYYEQYF. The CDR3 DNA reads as TGCGCCAGCAGCTTAACGGGACAGGGATACTACGAGCAGTACTTC.

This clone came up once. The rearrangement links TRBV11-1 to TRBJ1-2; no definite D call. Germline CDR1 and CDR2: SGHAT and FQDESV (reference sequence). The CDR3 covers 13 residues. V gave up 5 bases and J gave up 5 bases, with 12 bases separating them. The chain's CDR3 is CASSPIPGYGYTF. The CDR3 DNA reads TGTGCCAGCAGCCCTATTCCCGGGTATGGCTACACCTTC.

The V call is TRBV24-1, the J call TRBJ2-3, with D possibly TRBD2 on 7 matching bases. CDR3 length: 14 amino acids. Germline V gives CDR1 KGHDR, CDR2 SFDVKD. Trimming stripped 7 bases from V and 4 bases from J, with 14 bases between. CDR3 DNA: TGTGCCACCAGCGGACCGGGGGGCGCAGATACGCAGTATTTT. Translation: CATSGPGGADTQYF.

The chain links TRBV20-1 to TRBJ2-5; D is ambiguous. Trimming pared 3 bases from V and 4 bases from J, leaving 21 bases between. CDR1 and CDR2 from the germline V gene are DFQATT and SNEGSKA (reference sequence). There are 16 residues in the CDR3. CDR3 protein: CSASTEGPGFVETQYF. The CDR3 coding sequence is TGCAGTGCTAGTACTGAAGGCCCAGGTTTCGTAGAGACCCAGTACTTC.

The CDR3 sequence is CASSLGQLEAFF. For the CDR3, the DNA is TGTGCCAGCAGCTTGGGACAGTTAGAAGCTTTCTTT. This chain connects TRBV5-6 to TRBJ1-1, with TRBD1 as a possible D gene (5 bases). CDR3 length: 12 residues. V gave up 0 bases and J gave up 8 bases, with 8 bases separating them. Germline V gives CDR1 SGHDT, CDR2 YYEEEE. Drawing the rest from reference TRBV5-6 and TRBJ1-1, the complete variable domain is DAGVTQSPTHLIKTRGQQVTLRCSPKSGHDTVSWYQQALGQGPQFIFQYYEEEERQRGNFPDRFSGHQFPNYSSELNVNALLLGDSALYLCASSLGQLEAFFGQGTRLTVV.

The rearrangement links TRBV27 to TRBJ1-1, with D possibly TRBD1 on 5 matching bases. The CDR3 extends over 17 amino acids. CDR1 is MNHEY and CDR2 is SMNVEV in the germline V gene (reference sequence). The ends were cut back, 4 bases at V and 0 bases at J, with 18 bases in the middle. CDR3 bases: TGTGCCAGCAGTTCGGGACTCCGGGCCCTCATGAACACTGAAGCTTTCTTT. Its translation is CASSSGLRALMNTEAFF.

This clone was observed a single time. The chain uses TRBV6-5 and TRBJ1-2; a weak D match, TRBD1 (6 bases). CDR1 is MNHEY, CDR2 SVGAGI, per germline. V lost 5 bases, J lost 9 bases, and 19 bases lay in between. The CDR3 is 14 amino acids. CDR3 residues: CASSTSPTGPRYTF. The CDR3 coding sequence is TGTGCCAGCAGTACCTCTCCTACAGGGCCCCGCTACACCTTC.

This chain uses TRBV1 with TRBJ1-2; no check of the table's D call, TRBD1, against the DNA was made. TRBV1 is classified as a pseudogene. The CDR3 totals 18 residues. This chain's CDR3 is CTSSQDWAGPGTLYGYTF. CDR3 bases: TGCACCAGCAGCCAAGATTGGGCAGGGCCCGGCACTTTGTATGGCTACACCTTC.

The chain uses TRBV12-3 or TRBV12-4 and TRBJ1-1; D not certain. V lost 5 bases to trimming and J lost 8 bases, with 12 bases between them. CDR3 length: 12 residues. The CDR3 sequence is CASSHREREAFF. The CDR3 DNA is TGTGCCAGCAGTCACCGAGAGAGAGAAGCTTTCTTT.

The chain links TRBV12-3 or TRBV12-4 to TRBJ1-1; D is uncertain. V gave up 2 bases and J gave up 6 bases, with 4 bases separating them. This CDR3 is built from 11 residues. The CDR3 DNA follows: TGTGCCAGCAGTTTACTCGCTGAAGCTTTCTTT. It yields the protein CASSLLAEAFF.

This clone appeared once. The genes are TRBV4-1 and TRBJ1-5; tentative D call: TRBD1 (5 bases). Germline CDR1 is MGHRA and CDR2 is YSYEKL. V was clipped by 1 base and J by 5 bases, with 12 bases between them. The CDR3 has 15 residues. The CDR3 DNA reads TGCGCCAGCAGCCAAGGATGGGGGGATGATCAGCCCCAGCATTTT. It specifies CASSQGWGDDQPQHF.

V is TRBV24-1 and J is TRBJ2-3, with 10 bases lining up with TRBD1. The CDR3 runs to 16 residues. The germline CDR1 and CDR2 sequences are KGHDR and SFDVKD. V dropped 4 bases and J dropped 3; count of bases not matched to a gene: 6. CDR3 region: CATSETGGEGTDTQYF. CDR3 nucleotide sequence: TGTGCCACCAGTGAGACAGGGGGCGAGGGGACAGATACGCAGTATTTT.

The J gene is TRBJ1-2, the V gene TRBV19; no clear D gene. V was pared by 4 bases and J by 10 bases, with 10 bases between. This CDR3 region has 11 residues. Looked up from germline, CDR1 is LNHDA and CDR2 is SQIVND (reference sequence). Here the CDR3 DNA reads TGTGCCAGTAGTACCCTTCTATCCTACACCTTC. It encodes CASSTLLSYTF.

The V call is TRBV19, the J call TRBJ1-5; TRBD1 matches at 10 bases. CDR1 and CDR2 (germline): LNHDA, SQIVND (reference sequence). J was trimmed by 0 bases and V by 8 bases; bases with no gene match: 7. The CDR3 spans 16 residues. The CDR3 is CASQPTGGYSNQPQHF. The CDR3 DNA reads TGTGCCAGTCAACCGACAGGGGGCTATAGCAATCAGCCCCAGCATTTT.

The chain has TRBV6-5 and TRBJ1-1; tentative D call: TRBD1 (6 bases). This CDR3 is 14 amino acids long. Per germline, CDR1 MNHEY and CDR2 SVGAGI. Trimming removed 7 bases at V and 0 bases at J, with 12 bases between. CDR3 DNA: TGTGCCAGCACCAGGGGCCCCCTGAACACTGAAGCTTTCTTT. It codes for CASTRGPLNTEAFF.

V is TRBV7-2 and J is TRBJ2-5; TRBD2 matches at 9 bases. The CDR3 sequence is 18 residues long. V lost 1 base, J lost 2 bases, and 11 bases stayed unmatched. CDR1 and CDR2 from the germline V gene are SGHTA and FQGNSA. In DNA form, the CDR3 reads TGTGCCAGCAGCTTAGTTTGGGGAGGTAGCGGGGGACAAGAGACCCAGTACTTC. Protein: CASSLVWGGSGGQETQYF.

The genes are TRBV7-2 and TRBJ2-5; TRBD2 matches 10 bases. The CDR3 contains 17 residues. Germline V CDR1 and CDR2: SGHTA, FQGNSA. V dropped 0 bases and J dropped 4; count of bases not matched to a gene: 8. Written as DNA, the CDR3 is TGTGCCAGCAGCTTAGCATATGGCGCTAGCGGGAGAGAGACCCAGTACTTC. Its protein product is CASSLAYGASGRETQYF.

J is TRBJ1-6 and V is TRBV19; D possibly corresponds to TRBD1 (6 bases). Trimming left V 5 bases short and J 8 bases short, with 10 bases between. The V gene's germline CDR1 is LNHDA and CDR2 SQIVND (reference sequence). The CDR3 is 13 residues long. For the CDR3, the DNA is TGTGCCAGTAGTTCGGACAGTTATTCACCCCTCCACTTT. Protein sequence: CASSSDSYSPLHF.

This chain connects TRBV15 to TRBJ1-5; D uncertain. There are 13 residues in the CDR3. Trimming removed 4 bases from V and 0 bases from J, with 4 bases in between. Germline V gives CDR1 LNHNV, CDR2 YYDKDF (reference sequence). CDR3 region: CATSTVSNQPQHF. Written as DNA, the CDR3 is TGTGCCACCAGCACAGTTAGCAATCAGCCCCAGCATTTT.

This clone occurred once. The CDR3 protein is CASSQTSGGPVETGELFF. As DNA, the CDR3 is TGTGCCAGCAGCCAGACTAGCGGGGGGCCGGTAGAGACCGGGGAGCTGTTTTTT. The chain couples TRBV9 to TRBJ2-2, with 13 bases matching TRBD2. The length of the CDR3 is 18 residues. V trimming: 4 bases; J trimming: 5 bases; junction bases outside the gene matches: 11. From germline, CDR1 is SGDLS and CDR2 YYNGEE.

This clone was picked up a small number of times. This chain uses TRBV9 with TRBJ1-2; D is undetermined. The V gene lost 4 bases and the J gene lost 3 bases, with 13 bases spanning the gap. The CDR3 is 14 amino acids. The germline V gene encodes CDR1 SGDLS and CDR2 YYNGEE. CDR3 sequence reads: CASSSGGAYYGYTF. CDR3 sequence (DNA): TGTGCCAGCAGCTCCGGAGGAGCGTACTATGGCTACACCTTC.

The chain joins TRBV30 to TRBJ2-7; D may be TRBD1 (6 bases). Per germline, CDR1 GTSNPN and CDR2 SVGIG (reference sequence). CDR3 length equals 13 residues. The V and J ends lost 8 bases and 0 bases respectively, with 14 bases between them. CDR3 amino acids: CAGTGPPSYEQYF. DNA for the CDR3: TGTGCCGGCACAGGGCCACCCTCCTACGAGCAGTACTTC.

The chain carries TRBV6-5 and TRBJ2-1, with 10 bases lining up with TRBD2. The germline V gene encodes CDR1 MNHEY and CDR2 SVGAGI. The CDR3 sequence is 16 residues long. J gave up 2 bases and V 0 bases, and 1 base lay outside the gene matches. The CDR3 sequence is CASSYSTSGTYNEQFF. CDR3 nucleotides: TGTGCCAGCAGTTACTCTACTAGCGGGACCTACAATGAGCAGTTCTTC.

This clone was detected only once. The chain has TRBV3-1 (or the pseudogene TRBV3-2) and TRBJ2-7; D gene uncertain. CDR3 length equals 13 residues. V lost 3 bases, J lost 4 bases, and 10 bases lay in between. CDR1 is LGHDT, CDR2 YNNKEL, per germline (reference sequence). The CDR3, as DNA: TGTGCCAGCAGCCACCTAGAAACTTACGAGCAGTACTTC. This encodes CASSHLETYEQYF.

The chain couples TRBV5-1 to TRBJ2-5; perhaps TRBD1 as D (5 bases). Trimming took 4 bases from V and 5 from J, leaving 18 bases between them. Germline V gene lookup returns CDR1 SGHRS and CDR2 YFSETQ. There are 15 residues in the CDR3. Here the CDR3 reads CASSIGPTRGETQYF. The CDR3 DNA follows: TGCGCCAGCAGCATCGGGCCCACAAGGGGTGAGACCCAGTACTTC.